Listed below are T cell receptor beta chains from one sample, sequenced in a study of T cells after yellow fever vaccination. TCRdb re-called the 5' RACE reads with MiXCR, one entry per CDR3 protein. The sample includes over 100,000 distinct CDR3 sequences, roughly 8.4% of them seen just once. Sequencing was performed on CD8+ T cells sorted from PBMCs, taken 45 days after the yellow fever booster vaccination. These receptors were taken from a man aged 30 to 39 who received the YFV17D yellow fever vaccine. The CDR3 runs from the conserved cysteine through the conserved F or W. A D gene is named only where the DNA matches it firmly. Size is omitted from some rows. Given values are once, few, many or a class for expanded clones.

13,.,.,TRBJ2-3,TRBV7-8,CASSLGVTDTQYF,TGTGCCAGCAGCTTAGGGGTCACAGATACGCAGTATTTT
15,.,TRBD1,TRBJ2-4,TRBV6-2/TRBV6-3,CASSYPWTGNNIQYF,TGTGCCAGCAGTTACCCTTGGACAGGCAATAACATTCAGTACTTC
12,many,.,TRBJ2-7,TRBV27,CASWSGSAEQYF,TGTGCCAGCTGGTCCGGCTCGGCCGAGCAGTACTTC
16,many,.,TRBJ1-3,TRBV5-1,CASSSSQGSSGNTIYF,TGCGCCAGCAGTAGCTCGCAGGGGAGCTCTGGAAACACCATATATTTT
17,.,.,TRBJ2-1,TRBV14,CASSQEVGRVRTYEQFF,TGTGCCAGCAGCCAAGAGGTCGGCAGGGTAAGAACATATGAGCAGTTCTTC
14,.,.,TRBJ2-3,TRBV24-1,CATSHFSTDDTQYF,TGTGCCACCAGTCATTTTTCGACAGATGATACGCAGTATTTT
17,many,TRBD2,TRBJ2-5,TRBV28,CASSLFGGGTIQETQYF,TGTGCCAGCAGTTTATTCGGGGGGGGGACAATTCAAGAGACCCAGTACTTC
16,many,TRBD2,TRBJ2-3,TRBV6-5,CASSYWASGSTDTQYF,TGTGCCAGCAGTTACTGGGCTAGCGGTAGCACAGATACGCAGTATTTT
13,.,TRBD2,TRBJ2-7,TRBV20-1,CSAGTSGGYEQYF,TGCAGTGCCGGGACTAGCGGAGGATACGAGCAGTACTTC
15,many,TRBD2,TRBJ2-7,TRBV5-1,CASSLGASGSYEQYF,TGCGCCAGCAGCTTGGGGGCTAGCGGGAGCTACGAGCAGTACTTC
15,few,TRBD2,TRBJ2-7,TRBV9,CASSDPTSGTYEQYF,TGTGCCAGCAGCGACCCGACTAGCGGGACCTACGAGCAGTACTTC
13,many,.,TRBJ2-1,TRBV15,CATSIYRNNEQFF,TGTGCCACCAGCATCTACAGGAACAATGAGCAGTTCTTC
17,many,TRBD2,TRBJ2-7,TRBV6-5,CASSYGAGGPWSYEQYF,TGTGCCAGCAGTTACGGGGCGGGAGGGCCATGGTCCTACGAGCAGTACTTC
14,.,.,TRBJ2-5,TRBV10-3,CAISEGLVYETQYF,TGTGCCATCAGTGAGGGTTTAGTATACGAGACCCAGTACTTC
13,.,.,TRBJ2-7,TRBV5-6,CASRLRQTYEQYF,TGTGCCAGCAGACTAAGACAGACCTACGAGCAGTACTTC
14,few,.,TRBJ2-7,TRBV2,CASSVAPGEYEQYF,TGTGCCAGCAGTGTGGCGCCAGGAGAATACGAGCAGTACTTC
16,many,TRBD2,TRBJ2-3,TRBV5-1,CASSDRAGVGTDTQYF,TGCGCCAGCAGCGACAGAGCGGGAGTTGGCACAGATACGCAGTATTTT
14,many,.,TRBJ2-4,TRBV3-1,CASSQGNTENIQYF,TGTGCCAGCAGCCAAGGGAATACAGAAAACATTCAGTACTTC
14,many,.,TRBJ2-7,TRBV29-1,CSVGRREKIYEQYF,TGCAGCGTTGGCCGACGGGAGAAGATCTACGAGCAGTACTTC
15,many,.,TRBJ2-7,TRBV27,CASSSPRTASYEQYF,TGTGCCAGCAGTTCACCGAGGACAGCCTCCTACGAGCAGTACTTC